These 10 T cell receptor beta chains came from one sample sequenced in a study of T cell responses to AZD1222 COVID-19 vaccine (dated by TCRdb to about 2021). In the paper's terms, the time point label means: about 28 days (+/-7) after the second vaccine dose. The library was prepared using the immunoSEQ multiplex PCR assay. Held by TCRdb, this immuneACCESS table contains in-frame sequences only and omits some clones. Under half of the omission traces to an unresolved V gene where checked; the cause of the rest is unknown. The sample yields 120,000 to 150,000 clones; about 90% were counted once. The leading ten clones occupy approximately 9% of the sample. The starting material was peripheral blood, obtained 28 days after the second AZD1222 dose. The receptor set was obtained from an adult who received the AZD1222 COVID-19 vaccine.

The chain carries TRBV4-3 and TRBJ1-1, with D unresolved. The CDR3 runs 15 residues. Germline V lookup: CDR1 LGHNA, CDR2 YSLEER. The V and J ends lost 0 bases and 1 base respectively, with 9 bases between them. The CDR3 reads CASSQEAPRNTEAFF. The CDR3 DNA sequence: TGCGCCAGCAGCCAAGAAGCCCCCAGGAACACTGAAGCTTTCTTT.

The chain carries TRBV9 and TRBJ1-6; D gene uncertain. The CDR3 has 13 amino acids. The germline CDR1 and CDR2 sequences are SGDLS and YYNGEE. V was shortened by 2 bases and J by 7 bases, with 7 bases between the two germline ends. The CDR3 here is CASSVRRNSPLHF. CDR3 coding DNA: TGTGCCAGCAGCGTCCGACGGAATTCACCCCTCCACTTT.

This CDR3 is CASSGEMRETNEKLFF. CDR3 DNA: TGTGCCAGCAGCGGGGAAATGAGGGAAACTAATGAAAAACTGTTTTTT. The J gene is TRBJ1-4, the V gene TRBV2; no firm D call. V gave up 6 bases and J gave up 1 base, with 15 bases separating them. CDR3 length: 16 amino acids. In germline, CDR1 is SNHLY, CDR2 FYNNEI.

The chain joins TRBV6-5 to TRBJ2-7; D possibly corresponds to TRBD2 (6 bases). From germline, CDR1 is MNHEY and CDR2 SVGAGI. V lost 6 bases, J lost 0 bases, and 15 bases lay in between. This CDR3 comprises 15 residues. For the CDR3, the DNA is TGTGCCAGCAGCTTGGGACTCCCGAGCTCCTACGAGCAGTACTTC. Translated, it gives CASSLGLPSSYEQYF.

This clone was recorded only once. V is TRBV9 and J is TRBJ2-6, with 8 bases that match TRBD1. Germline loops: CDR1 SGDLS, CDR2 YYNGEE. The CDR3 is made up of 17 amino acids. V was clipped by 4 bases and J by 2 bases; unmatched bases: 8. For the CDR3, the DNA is TGTGCCAGCAGCACACGGACAGGGACTCCTGGGGCCAACGTCCTGACTTTC. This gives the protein CASSTRTGTPGANVLTF.

This chain's CDR3 is CASSQGGGWNYGYTF. The CDR3 coding sequence is TGTGCCAGCAGCCAGGGGGGGGGCTGGAACTATGGCTACACCTTC. J is TRBJ1-2 and V is TRBV7-2; 7 bases match TRBD1. CDR1 and CDR2 from the germline V gene are SGHTA and FQGNSA. Unmatched junction bases numbered 8, after V lost 5 bases and J lost 2 bases. The CDR3 extends over 15 amino acids.

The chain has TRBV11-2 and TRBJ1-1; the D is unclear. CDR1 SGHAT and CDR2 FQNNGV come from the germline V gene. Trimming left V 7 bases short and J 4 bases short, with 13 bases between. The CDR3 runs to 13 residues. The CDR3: CASIGRAFTEAFF. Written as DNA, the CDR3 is TGTGCCAGCATCGGAAGGGCGTTCACTGAAGCTTTCTTT.

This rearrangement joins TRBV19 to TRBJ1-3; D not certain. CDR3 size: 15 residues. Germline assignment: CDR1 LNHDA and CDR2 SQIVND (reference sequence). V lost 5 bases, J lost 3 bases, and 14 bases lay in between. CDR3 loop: CASSVTEGFGNTIYF. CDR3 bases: TGTGCCAGTAGTGTGACCGAAGGCTTTGGAAACACCATATATTTT.

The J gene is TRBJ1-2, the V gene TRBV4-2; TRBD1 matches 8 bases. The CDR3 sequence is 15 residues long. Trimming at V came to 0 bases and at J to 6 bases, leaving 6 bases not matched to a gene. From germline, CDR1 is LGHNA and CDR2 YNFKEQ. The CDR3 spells CASSQEGQGGNGYTF. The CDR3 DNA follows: TGTGCCAGCAGCCAAGAAGGACAGGGAGGGAATGGCTACACCTTC.

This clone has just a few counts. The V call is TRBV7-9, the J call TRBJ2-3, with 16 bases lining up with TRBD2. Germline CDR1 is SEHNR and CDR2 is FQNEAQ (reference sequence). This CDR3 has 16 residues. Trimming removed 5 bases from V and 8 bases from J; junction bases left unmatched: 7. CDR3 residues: CASSRSGTSGGVTQYF. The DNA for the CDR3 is TGTGCCAGCAGCCGGTCCGGGACTAGCGGGGGGGTTACGCAGTATTTT.